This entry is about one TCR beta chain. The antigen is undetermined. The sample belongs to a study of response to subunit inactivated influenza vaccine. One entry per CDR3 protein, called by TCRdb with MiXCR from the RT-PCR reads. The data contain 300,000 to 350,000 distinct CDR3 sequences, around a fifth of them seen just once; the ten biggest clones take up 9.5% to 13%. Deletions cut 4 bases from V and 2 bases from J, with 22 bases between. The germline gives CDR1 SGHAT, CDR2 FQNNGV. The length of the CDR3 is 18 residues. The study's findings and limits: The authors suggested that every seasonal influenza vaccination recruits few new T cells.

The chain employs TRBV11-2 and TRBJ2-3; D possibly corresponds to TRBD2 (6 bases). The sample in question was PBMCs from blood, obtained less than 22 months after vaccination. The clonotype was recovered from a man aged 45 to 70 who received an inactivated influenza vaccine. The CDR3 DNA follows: TGTGCCAGCAGCTACCTCCGGGGGAAGCGGGTGAACACAGATACGCAGTATTTT. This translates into CASSYLRGKRVNTDTQYF.